This T cell receptor beta chain was documented in a study of shared clonotypes between healthy human individuals. For the study at large: Researchers assigned three CD4 naive, three CD4 memory, two CD8 naive and one CD8 memory plate to each donor.

As concerns this clone: Its antigen remains unknown.

Libraries were prepared by immunoSEQ multiplex PCR; TCRdb keeps only in-frame clonotypes and omits some of them. Of 1,100,000 or so clones detected, about 84% appear once; the ten largest clones hold more than 0.5%. Broader study findings: Naive subsets generally exceeded memory subsets in estimated richness.

The CDR3 has 15 amino acids. Trimming at V came to 4 bases and at J to 3 bases, leaving 10 bases not matched to a gene. CDR1 and CDR2 from the germline V gene are SGDLS and YYNGEE. This clonotype originated in a man between 18 and 35 years old in good health. Some clones in this sample may be carry-over from other donors' samples. The material sequenced was memory CD4+ T cells from PBMCs. As for subset: CD45RA-negative fraction. The J gene is TRBJ2-7, the V gene TRBV9; the match to TRBD2 covers 7 bases. The CDR3 loop reads CASSSQGGRDYEQYF. The CDR3 coding sequence is TGTGCCAGCAGCTCACAAGGTGGGAGGGACTACGAGCAGTACTTC.